These 30 T cell receptor beta chains share one sample of origin, sequenced in a study of T-cell reconstitution after alpha-beta-depleted transplantation in children. A TCRbeta library incorporating unique molecular identifiers was prepared. TCRdb re-analysed the PCR reads in MiXCR, keeping a single row per CDR3 protein. The table lists approximately 800,000 distinct CDR3 sequences, 16% of them singletons. Sample: PBMCs, mostly from graft donor cells, taken 360 days after TCRalphabeta/CD19-depleted stem cell transplant. The source of these receptors is a male patient under 18 who had a stem cell transplant for acute lymphoblastic leukemia, so the T cells may come from the graft donor.

Remarks on this clonotype: At one of its ends the junction is not consistent with the germline gene, which may arise from a read error. V gene TRBV6-5 combines with J gene TRBJ2-1; 8 nucleotides align to TRBD1. The CDR3 contains 15 residues. CDR1 and CDR2 (germline): MNHEY, SVGAGI. CDR3 in amino acids: CASTYQTGVENEQFF. CDR3 DNA: TGTGCCAGCACTTACCAGACAGGGGTCGAGAATGAGCAGTTCTTC.

The table lists this clonotype with a few counts. J is TRBJ2-7 and V is TRBV4-2, with D maybe TRBD2 (6 bases). V dropped 0 bases and J dropped 0 bases, with 9 bases sitting between them. This CDR3 is 15 amino acids long. Germline V gene data show CDR1 as LGHNA and CDR2 as YNFKEQ. As DNA, the CDR3 is TGTGCCAGCAGCCAAGAGGGGGGACGCTCCTACGAGCAGTACTTC. Encoded protein: CASSQEGGRSYEQYF.

The chain recombines TRBV18 with TRBJ1-5, with 10 bases aligning to TRBD1. The CDR3 extends over 16 amino acids. With 3 bases clipped from V and 0 bases from J, the junction kept 2 bases outside the gene matches. The germline V gene has CDR1 KGHSH and CDR2 LQKENI. CDR3 residues: CASSPGTGDSNQPQHF. CDR3 nucleotide sequence: TGTGCCAGCTCACCCGGGACAGGGGATAGCAATCAGCCCCAGCATTTT.

This clonotype appeared a few times. The rearrangement links TRBV5-5 to TRBJ2-4; 9 bases are shared with TRBD2. There are 17 residues in the CDR3. J lost 0 bases, V lost 3 bases, and 7 bases had no gene match. Germline values: CDR1 SGHKS, CDR2 YYEKEE (reference sequence). The CDR3 DNA follows: TGTGCCAGCAGCTACACTCTAGCGGGGAAAGCCAAAAACATTCAGTACTTC. This encodes CASSYTLAGKAKNIQYF. The variable domain in full, with the rest retrieved from reference TRBV5-5 and TRBJ2-4, is DAGVTQSPTHLIKTRGQQVTLRCSPISGHKSVSWYQQVLGQGPQFIFQYYEKEERGRGNFPDRFSARQFPNYSSELNVNALLLGDSALYLCASSYTLAGKAKNIQYFGAGTRLSVL.

The CDR3 region is CASSFRKTSGIDEQFF. CDR3 DNA: TGTGCCAGCAGCTTCCGGAAGACTAGCGGGATCGATGAGCAGTTCTTC. This rearrangement joins TRBV11-2 to TRBJ2-1; 11 positions agree with TRBD2. The CDR3 has 16 residues. The V gene's germline CDR1 is SGHAT and CDR2 FQNNGV. The J segment lost 8 bases and the V segment lost 3 bases, leaving 9 bases of the junction unmatched.

The genes are TRBV5-1 and TRBJ2-7; D call uncertain. This CDR3 spans 15 amino acids. The germline V gene has CDR1 SGHRS and CDR2 YFSETQ. V lost 3 bases to trimming and J lost 2 bases, with 15 bases between them. The DNA of the CDR3 is TGCGCCAGCAGCTCGGGCCCCAGCTCAACCTACGAGCAGTACTTC. Protein product: CASSSGPSSTYEQYF.

This CDR3 reads CASSLEGLATYNEQFF. Written as DNA, the CDR3 is TGCGCCAGCAGCTTGGAGGGACTAGCGACCTACAATGAGCAGTTCTTC. J is TRBJ2-1 and V is TRBV5-1, with 10 bases lining up with TRBD2. The germline CDR1 and CDR2 sequences are SGHRS and YFSETQ. The CDR3 totals 16 residues. Unmatched junction bases numbered 2, after V lost 0 bases and J lost 2 bases.

CDR3 DNA: TGTGCCAGCGGCCCCGGGTCCCTCTCCTACGAGCAGTACTTC. This translates into CASGPGSLSYEQYF. This chain links TRBV5-4 with TRBJ2-7; the D is unclear. V gave up 7 bases and J gave up 0 bases, with 14 bases separating them. The V gene's germline CDR1 is SGHNT and CDR2 YYREEE (reference sequence). CDR3 size: 14 residues.

The rearrangement joins TRBV16 to TRBJ2-7; no firm D call. The CDR3 runs to 15 residues. Trimming stripped 4 bases from V and 3 bases from J, with 16 bases between. CDR1 and CDR2 from the germline V gene are KGHSY and FQNENV. The CDR3: CASSPPLVPFYEQYF. CDR3 in DNA: TGTGCCAGCAGCCCACCCCTCGTGCCCTTCTACGAGCAGTACTTC. The whole variable domain, filled in from reference TRBV16 and TRBJ2-7, reads GEEVAQTPKHLVRGEGQKAKLYCAPIKGHSYVFWYQQVLKNEFKFLISFQNENVFDETGMPKERFSAKCLPNSPCSLEIQATKLEDSAVYFCASSPPLVPFYEQYFGPGTRLTVT.

The chain couples TRBV5-1 to TRBJ2-1, with D tentatively TRBD1 (6 bases). This CDR3 is 17 amino acids long. The germline gives CDR1 SGHRS, CDR2 YFSETQ. Trimming removed 5 bases at V and 5 bases at J, with 23 bases between. The CDR3 loop reads CASRSLETFRGNNEQFF. The DNA for the CDR3 is TGCGCCAGCAGGAGTTTAGAGACTTTCAGGGGAAACAATGAGCAGTTCTTC. Variable domain in full (rest from reference TRBV5-1 and TRBJ2-1): KAGVTQTPRYLIKTRGQQVTLSCSPISGHRSVSWYQQTPGQGLQFLFEYFSETQRNKGNFPGRFSGRQFSNSRSEMNVSTLELGDSALYLCASRSLETFRGNNEQFFGPGTRLTVL.

The V and J genes are TRBV19 and TRBJ1-1; D gene unclear. CDR1 and CDR2 (germline): LNHDA, SQIVND (reference sequence). This CDR3 has 14 residues. V dropped 5 bases and J dropped 4 bases, with 14 bases sitting between them. For the CDR3, the DNA is TGTGCCAGTAGTTTTGGCCCGGCGGCCACTGAAGCTTTCTTT. Protein: CASSFGPAATEAFF.

The chain is built from TRBV7-2 and TRBJ2-3; perhaps D is TRBD1 or TRBD2 (5 bases each). Deletions cut 4 bases from V and 6 bases from J, with 17 bases between. This CDR3 is 15 amino acids long. Germline CDR1 SGHTA, CDR2 FQGNSA. The CDR3 DNA reads as TGTGCCAGCAGCTATCTGGGACCGTATGGGGATACGCAGTATTTT. It codes for CASSYLGPYGDTQYF.

This chain links TRBV5-1 with TRBJ2-7; the D gene is possibly TRBD1 (5 bases). V shed 0 bases and J shed 2 bases, with 9 bases lying between them. This CDR3 is 14 amino acids long. Germline V gene sequence: CDR1 SGHRS, CDR2 YFSETQ. The CDR3 nucleotides are TGCGCCAGCAGCTTGGGGTTCAGGGCCTACGAGCAGTACTTC. Translation gives CASSLGFRAYEQYF.

This clonotype was seen a few times. This chain joins TRBV5-1 and TRBJ1-2, with 9 bases identical to TRBD1. The ends lost 8 bases at V and 7 bases at J; junction bases unmatched: 3. Germline assignment: CDR1 SGHRS and CDR2 YFSETQ. CDR3 length: 11 amino acids. The CDR3 nucleotides are TGCGCCAGTACAGGGGGCACTGGCTACACCTTC. Translating gives CASTGGTGYTF.

The chain links TRBV24-1 to TRBJ2-1; possible D gene TRBD2, 5 bases. CDR1 is KGHDR, CDR2 SFDVKD, per germline. Deletions cut 6 bases from V and 5 bases from J, with 7 bases between. CDR3 length: 12 residues. The CDR3 is CATSSGDNEQFF. The CDR3 DNA is TGTGCCACCAGTAGCGGAGACAATGAGCAGTTCTTC.

The genes are TRBV29-1 and TRBJ2-7; 14 bases line up with TRBD2. CDR1 SQVTM and CDR2 ANQGSEA come from the germline V gene. The CDR3 length is 15 residues. With 2 bases clipped from V and 6 bases from J, the junction kept 6 bases outside the gene matches. This CDR3 reads CSVERGLAGGGEQYF. The DNA for the CDR3 is TGCAGCGTTGAACGAGGACTAGCGGGAGGAGGCGAGCAGTACTTC.

The J gene is TRBJ2-5, the V gene TRBV24-1; 9 positions agree with TRBD1. In germline, CDR1 is KGHDR, CDR2 SFDVKD. The CDR3 is 14 residues long. With 9 bases clipped from V and 4 bases from J, the junction kept 8 bases outside the gene matches. CDR3 amino acids: CATGGQGGGETQYF. The CDR3 DNA sequence: TGTGCCACCGGGGGACAGGGAGGAGGAGAGACCCAGTACTTC.

This clonotype turned up a few times. A read error may produce the germline difference seen at one junction end. The rearrangement uses TRBV20-1 and TRBJ2-7; 9 bases are shared with TRBD2. Germline V CDR1 and CDR2: DFQATT, SNEGSKA (reference sequence). The length of the CDR3 is 16 residues. CDR3 sequence (DNA): TGCAGTGCTAGAGGGCTAGCGGGAACATTCTCCAACGAGCAGTACTTC. Encoded protein: CSARGLAGTFSNEQYF.

This clonotype has ten or more counts. The gene calls are TRBV28 and TRBJ2-3; unclear D gene. From germline, CDR1 is MDHEN and CDR2 SYDVKM. The CDR3 spans 13 residues. V shed 6 bases and J shed 0 bases, with 7 bases lying between them. CDR3 sequence (DNA): TGTGCCAGCAGCATTCCAAGCACAGATACGCAGTATTTT. It translates to CASSIPSTDTQYF. Based on the CDR3 plus reference TRBV28 and TRBJ2-3, the full variable domain is DVKVTQSSRYLVKRTGEKVFLECVQDMDHENMFWYRQDPGLGLRLIYFSYDVKMKEKGDIPEGYSVSREKKERFSLILESASTNQTSMYLCASSIPSTDTQYFGPGTRLTVL.

This clonotype occurred a few times. The rearrangement links TRBV2 to TRBJ2-3; maybe TRBD2 (6 bases). CDR3 length: 12 residues. V lost 9 bases, J lost 5 bases, and 12 bases lay in between. Germline assignment: CDR1 SNHLY and CDR2 FYNNEI. The CDR3 nucleotides are TGTGCCAGTGACCGGGACTTAGATACGCAGTATTTT. Translated: CASDRDLDTQYF.

The gene calls are TRBV5-1 and TRBJ1-2; 7 bases agree with TRBD1. Looked up from germline, CDR1 is SGHRS and CDR2 is YFSETQ. V lost 4 bases to trimming and J lost 0 bases; unmatched junction nucleotides: 12. The CDR3 covers 17 residues. The CDR3 region has the DNA TGCGCCAGCAGCCGGATTCCGGGACAGCAGACTAACTATGGCTACACCTTC. This codes for CASSRIPGQQTNYGYTF.

The chain combines TRBV29-1 with TRBJ2-7, with D uncertain. CDR1 is SQVTM, CDR2 ANQGSEA, per germline. The CDR3 covers 13 residues. The V end lost 4 bases, the J end lost 1 base, and 11 bases lay between the germline ends. The CDR3 nucleotides read TGCAGCGTTGTTTCTCCAACATCCTACGAGCAGTACTTC. Protein sequence: CSVVSPTSYEQYF.

The J gene is TRBJ2-3, the V gene TRBV6-5; possible D gene TRBD2, 6 bases. The CDR3 spans 13 residues. The V gene lost 2 bases and the J gene lost 8 bases, with 11 bases spanning the gap. Germline V CDR1 and CDR2: MNHEY, SVGAGI. In DNA, the CDR3 is TGTGCCAGCAGTTACCTCCCCGGGGGTACGCAGTATTTT. It yields the protein CASSYLPGGTQYF.

A few counts support this clonotype. V usage is TRBV7-9 and J usage is TRBJ1-2; D not resolved. The V end was cut by 11 bases, the J end by 3 bases, with 16 bases between. Germline V CDR1 and CDR2: SEHNR, FQNEAQ (reference sequence). The CDR3 consists of 13 residues. Written as DNA, the CDR3 is TGTGCCCCCGCCGGATTAGACCACTATGGCTACACCTTC. This translates into CAPAGLDHYGYTF.

This clonotype was seen only a few times. The chain recombines TRBV28 with TRBJ2-5; TRBD2 agrees at 12 bases. The CDR3 is 17 amino acids. V lost 4 bases to trimming and J lost 5 bases; unmatched junction nucleotides: 11. CDR1 is MDHEN, CDR2 SYDVKM, per germline. CDR3 amino acids: CASSSPASGRGHETQYF. CDR3 nucleotide sequence: TGTGCCAGCAGTTCCCCCGCTAGCGGGAGGGGGCATGAGACCCAGTACTTC.

The genes are TRBV19 and TRBJ2-1; perhaps D is TRBD1 or TRBD2 (5 bases each). V shed 3 bases and J shed 8 bases, with 14 bases lying between them. Germline lookup yields CDR1 LNHDA and CDR2 SQIVND (reference sequence). The CDR3 runs 14 residues. The CDR3 loop is CASSMLWGWDEQFF. Written as DNA, the CDR3 is TGTGCCAGTAGTATGTTATGGGGGTGGGATGAGCAGTTCTTC.

This chain uses TRBV5-1 with TRBJ2-1, with 8 nucleotides matching TRBD2. V lost 0 bases, J lost 10 bases, and 15 bases stayed unmatched. The CDR3 has 17 residues. Germline-derived CDR1 and CDR2 are SGHRS and YFSETQ. The CDR3 protein is CASSLAERESVFGEQFF. CDR3 sequence (DNA): TGCGCCAGCAGCTTGGCGGAGCGGGAGTCGGTCTTCGGGGAGCAGTTCTTC.

Only a few counts were recorded for this clonotype. The rearrangement links TRBV7-3 to TRBJ1-2; possible D gene TRBD1, 5 bases. Looked up from germline, CDR1 is SGHTA and CDR2 is FQGTGA. This CDR3 has 13 amino acids. V lost 5 bases and J lost 8, with 15 bases in between. DNA for the CDR3: TGTGCCAGCAGCCCCGGGGGGGGAGGAGGCTACACCTTC. As protein: CASSPGGGGGYTF.

The genes are TRBV5-1 and TRBJ2-1; TRBD2 matches at 11 bases. This CDR3 has 15 amino acids. Unmatched junction bases numbered 5, after V lost 5 bases and J lost 4 bases. Per germline, CDR1 SGHRS and CDR2 YFSETQ. CDR3 region: CASRLAGGKYNEQFF. For the CDR3, the DNA is TGCGCCAGCAGGCTAGCGGGAGGCAAATACAATGAGCAGTTCTTC.

The chain couples TRBV6-5 to TRBJ2-3; 13 nucleotides match TRBD2. The germline V gene has CDR1 MNHEY and CDR2 SVGAGI. The ends lost 0 bases at V and 6 bases at J; junction bases unmatched: 12. This CDR3 has 19 residues. The CDR3 here is CASSYSRGLAGLTGDTQYF. The CDR3 DNA reads as TGTGCCAGCAGTTACTCGAGGGGACTAGCGGGACTCACGGGGGATACGCAGTATTTT.